The sequence of this T cell receptor beta chain was determined in a study of T cells in Graves' hyperthyroidism and ophthalmopathy. Notes on the study in general: Most clonotypes that expanded in the thyroid above 0.001 also showed up in blood.

This clonotype was seen at least ten times. Its target is not known. RNA transcripts served as the template for amplifying TCR beta CDR3 regions. Initially, a first-round RT-PCR of the TCR CDR3 employed the HTBI primer set. TCRdb fed the multiplex PCR reads into MiXCR, producing one record per CDR3 protein. The sample yields 300,000 to 350,000 distinct CDR3 sequences, roughly 17% seen once. Trimming took off 5 bases at V and 2 bases at J, with 9 bases between the two ends. This CDR3 contains 13 residues. Germline CDR1 reads MDHEN; CDR2 reads SYDVKM. The sequenced sample was blood. The chain combines TRBV28 with TRBJ1-1; no firm D call. The receptor comes from a man aged 30 to 39 with Graves' hyperthyroidism. This CDR3 is CASSPPHNTEAFF. CDR3 sequence (DNA): TGTGCCAGCAGTCCCCCACACAACACTGAAGCTTTCTTT.